Described below is a single T cell receptor (beta chain) sequence and its context. What it binds is not known. This entry is derived from a study of T cell responses to AZD1222 COVID-19 vaccine. Notes on the study in general: Clonal diversity was possibly underestimated, and the donors were mostly white British, with more females.

Here immunoSEQ multiplex PCR was the method, and the copy in TCRdb shows in-frame clones only, minus some. The table includes 150,000 to 200,000 clones, 85% to 90% detected once. The receptor's source is an adult who received the MenACWY meningococcal vaccine as a control. The sequenced sample was peripheral blood, obtained 28 days after the second dose of the MenACWY control vaccine.

CDR3 loop: CAITDVTYNEQFF. The CDR3 DNA is TGTGCCATCACCGACGTTACCTACAATGAGCAGTTCTTC. The chain is built from TRBV10-3 and TRBJ2-1, with unresolved D. This CDR3 is 13 amino acids long. Germline CDR1 and CDR2: ENHRY and SYGVKD. V lost 7 bases to trimming and J lost 2 bases, with 9 bases between them.